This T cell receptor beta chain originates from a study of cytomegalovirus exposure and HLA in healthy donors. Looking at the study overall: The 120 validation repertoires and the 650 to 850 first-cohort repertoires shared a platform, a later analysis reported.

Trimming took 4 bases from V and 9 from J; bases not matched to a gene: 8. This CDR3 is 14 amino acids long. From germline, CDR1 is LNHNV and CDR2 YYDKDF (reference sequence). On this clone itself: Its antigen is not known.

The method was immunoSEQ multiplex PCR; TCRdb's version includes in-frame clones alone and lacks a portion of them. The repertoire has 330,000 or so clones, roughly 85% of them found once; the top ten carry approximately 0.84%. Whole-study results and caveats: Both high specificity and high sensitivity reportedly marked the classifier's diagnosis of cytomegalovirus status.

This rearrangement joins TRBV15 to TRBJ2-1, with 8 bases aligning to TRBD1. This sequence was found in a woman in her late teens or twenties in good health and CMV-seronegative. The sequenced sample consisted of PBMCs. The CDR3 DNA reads TGTGCCACCAGCACAGGACAGGGCGGACCTGAGCAGTTCTTC. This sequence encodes CATSTGQGGPEQFF.